The T cell receptor (beta chain) under discussion was sequenced for a study of T cell responses to AZD1222 COVID-19 vaccine. V dropped 6 bases and J dropped 4; count of bases not matched to a gene: 0. The CDR3 is 12 residues long. Some clones are missing from TCRdb's copy, which holds only in-frame ones; the method was immunoSEQ multiplex PCR. The sample includes 84,000 or so clones, about 88% of them seen just once. Source: peripheral blood, taken on day 0 of AZD1222 vaccination. The sequence was collected from an adult in good health. The chain couples TRBV12-3 or TRBV12-4 to TRBJ1-3, with 7 bases aligning to TRBD1. Here the CDR3 reads CASRDRGNTIYF. The CDR3, as DNA: TGTGCCAGCAGGGACAGGGGAAACACCATATATTTT.